These T cell receptor beta chains were read from a single sample in a study of cytomegalovirus exposure and HLA in healthy donors. The data were produced by immunoSEQ multiplex PCR, yet TCRdb's version contains in-frame clones alone and is incomplete. The sample consists of 110,000 or so clones, 65% to 85% of them appearing once. The sequenced sample was PBMCs. These receptors were collected from a woman aged 25 to 45 in good health and CMV-seropositive. Each CDR3 is given with its conserved first and last residue. Fields, in order: V gene, clone size, D gene, J gene, CDR3 length, CDR3 protein, CDR3 DNA. A D gene is named only where the DNA matches it firmly. A row's size may be missing; if present it is once, few, many or a size class.

TRBV5-1	-	-	TRBJ1-3	15	CASSLSGGDGNTIYF	TGCGCCAGCAGCTTGAGTGGGGGGGACGGAAACACCATATATTTT
TRBV2	few	TRBD2	TRBJ2-7	14	CASSLSGSAYEQYF	TGTGCCAGCAGTCTTAGCGGGTCCGCCTACGAGCAGTACTTC
TRBV13	-	-	TRBJ2-7	15	CASSLDVGGANEQYF	TGTGCCAGCAGCTTAGACGTTGGAGGGGCCAACGAGCAGTACTTC
TRBV11-1	-	-	TRBJ1-1	17	CASSLANSWSRNTEAFF	TGTGCCAGCAGCTTAGCGAATTCGTGGTCCAGGAACACTGAAGCTTTCTTT
TRBV30	-	-	TRBJ1-4	16	CACRPRGVATNEKLFF	TGTGCCTGCCGCCCCAGGGGTGTCGCAACTAATGAAAAACTGTTTTTT
TRBV4-1	-	TRBD1	TRBJ2-3	18	CASSQEEGTGLGTDTQYF	TGCGCCAGCAGCCAAGAAGAAGGGACAGGGTTGGGCACAGATACGCAGTATTTT
TRBV5-4	-	TRBD1	TRBJ1-5	20	CASSLDMGQGWEIGNQPQHF	TGTGCCAGCAGCTTGGATATGGGACAGGGATGGGAAATAGGCAATCAGCCCCAGCATTTT
TRBV5-1	-	-	TRBJ1-2	14	CASSLVGADYGYTF	TGCGCCAGCAGCTTGGTTGGGGCGGACTATGGCTACACCTTC
TRBV6-5	-	-	TRBJ1-6	16	CASSSQVYSYNSPLHF	TGTGCCAGCAGTTCTCAGGTGTACTCCTATAATTCACCCCTCCACTTT
TRBV2	once	-	TRBJ1-1	14	CASMGTGKGTEAFF	TGTGCCAGCATGGGAACAGGGAAAGGGACTGAAGCTTTCTTT
TRBV5-6	-	-	TRBJ1-4	13	CASSKHGGEKLFF	TGTGCCAGCAGCAAACACGGAGGGGAAAAACTGTTTTTT
TRBV5-1	once	TRBD1	TRBJ1-1	14	CASRQEQGITEAFF	TGCGCCAGCAGACAAGAACAGGGGATCACTGAAGCTTTCTTT
TRBV6-1	-	-	TRBJ1-5	13	CASSGTVNQPQHF	TGTGCCAGCAGTGGGACAGTCAATCAGCCCCAGCATTTT
TRBV5-1	few	TRBD1	TRBJ1-1	14	CASSGGQANTEAFF	TGCGCCAGCAGCGGGGGACAGGCCAACACTGAAGCTTTCTTT
TRBV10-3	-	TRBD2	TRBJ2-5	14	CASSPLAGEETQYF	TGTGCCAGTTCCCCCTTAGCGGGAGAAGAGACCCAGTACTTC
TRBV5-6	-	-	TRBJ2-6	17	CASSAGPINSGANVLTF	TGTGCCAGCAGCGCGGGACCCATAAACTCTGGGGCCAACGTCCTGACTTTC
TRBV5-1	-	TRBD1	TRBJ2-1	16	CASSLQGQTYYNEQFF	TGCGCCAGCAGCTTACAGGGACAGACTTACTACAATGAGCAGTTCTTC
TRBV7-9	few	-	TRBJ2-4	18	CASSPRGAVTLAKNIQYF	TGTGCCAGCAGCCCTCGGGGGGCGGTTACTCTAGCCAAAAACATTCAGTACTTC
TRBV2	once	-	TRBJ2-5	11	CASITPGTQYF	TGTGCCAGCATCACCCCCGGGACCCAGTACTTC
TRBV2	-	-	TRBJ1-1	13	CASSVDMNTEAFF	TGTGCCAGCAGTGTAGATATGAACACTGAAGCTTTCTTT
TRBV7-9	-	TRBD1	TRBJ1-1	16	CASSSRQGSMNTEAFF	TGTGCCAGCAGCAGCAGACAGGGATCCATGAACACTGAAGCTTTCTTT
TRBV7-8	-	-	TRBJ2-7	16	CASSTSTGTISYEQYF	TGTGCCAGCAGCACGTCGACAGGCACGATTTCCTACGAGCAGTACTTC
TRBV5-1	-	-	TRBJ2-7	12	CASSGGAYEQYF	TGCGCCAGCAGCGGTGGAGCGTACGAGCAGTACTTC
TRBV29-1	-	-	TRBJ2-3	14	CSVEDPRRTDTQYF	TGCAGCGTTGAAGATCCGCGGAGGACAGATACGCAGTATTTT
TRBV5-1	-	-	TRBJ1-1	14	CASSLVGGNTEAFF	TGCGCCAGCAGCTTGGTCGGGGGGAACACTGAAGCTTTCTTT
TRBV12-5	-	TRBD2	TRBJ2-1	16	CASGLVTGGSYNEQFF	TGTGCTAGTGGTTTGGTAACCGGGGGGAGTTACAATGAGCAGTTCTTC
TRBV5-6	-	TRBD2	TRBJ2-1	14	CASSLGLAGYEQFF	TGTGCCAGCAGCTTGGGACTAGCGGGATATGAGCAGTTCTTC
TRBV7-3	-	-	TRBJ1-6	14	CASSPQGRDSPLHF	TGTGCCAGCAGCCCTCAGGGGCGGGATTCACCCCTCCACTTT
TRBV9	-	-	TRBJ2-3	15	CASSQSPGGTDTQYF	TGTGCCAGCAGTCAATCTCCGGGGGGCACAGATACGCAGTATTTT
TRBV7-9	-	-	TRBJ2-1	19	CASSLVGGPLSQLSNEQFF	TGTGCCAGCAGCTTAGTGGGGGGGCCTTTATCTCAACTAAGCAATGAGCAGTTCTTC
TRBV19	once	-	TRBJ1-3	15	CASTTDSSSGNTIYF	TGTGCCAGTACAACCGACAGTAGCTCTGGAAACACCATATATTTT
TRBV9	-	-	TRBJ1-2	15	CASSSRTAVGYGYTF	TGTGCCAGCAGCTCCCGGACAGCCGTTGGGTATGGCTACACCTTC
TRBV5-1	-	TRBD1	TRBJ2-7	14	CASSGGQGFYEQYF	TGCGCCAGCAGCGGGGGACAGGGTTTCTACGAGCAGTACTTC
TRBV7-9	few	TRBD1	TRBJ2-7	16	CASSSIGGQASVEQYF	TGTGCCAGCAGCTCAATAGGGGGACAGGCCTCTGTCGAGCAGTACTTC
TRBV4-2	-	-	TRBJ2-3	18	CASSQDPKTAPVGVTQYF	TGTGCCAGCAGCCAAGATCCCAAGACAGCGCCCGTGGGTGTTACGCAGTATTTT
TRBV5-1	-	TRBD1	TRBJ1-6	16	CASSLDTQGDNSPLHF	TGCGCCAGCAGCTTGGACACCCAGGGGGACAATTCACCCCTCCACTTT
TRBV2	-	TRBD2	TRBJ2-5	19	CASSEAPSTSGGPQETQYF	TGTGCCAGCAGTGAAGCCCCCTCCACTAGCGGGGGGCCTCAAGAGACCCAGTACTTC
TRBV19	-	-	TRBJ1-1	15	CASPPQAGVNTEAFF	TGTGCCAGTCCCCCACAGGCAGGGGTGAACACTGAAGCTTTCTTT
TRBV7-9	-	TRBD2	TRBJ2-7	15	CASSPSLAGKHEQYF	TGTGCCAGCAGCCCCTCCCTAGCGGGGAAACACGAGCAGTACTTC
TRBV27	-	TRBD2	TRBJ2-3	19	CASSSPLAGVTTSTDTQYF	TGTGCCAGCAGTTCCCCTCTAGCGGGGGTGACGACTAGCACAGATACGCAGTATTTT
TRBV7-3	-	-	TRBJ2-2	13	CASSPSLIGELFF	TGTGCCAGCAGCCCCTCTCTAATCGGGGAGCTGTTTTTT
TRBV5-5	-	TRBD1	TRBJ1-5	15	CASSFSGGQDQPQHF	TGTGCCAGCAGCTTTTCAGGGGGACAGGATCAGCCCCAGCATTTT
TRBV4-1	-	-	TRBJ2-1	15	CASSQGWTIPNEQFF	TGCGCCAGCAGCCAAGGATGGACTATACCCAATGAGCAGTTCTTC
TRBV28	-	TRBD2	TRBJ2-2	16	CASREGTSGVTGELFF	TGTGCCAGCAGAGAGGGGACTAGCGGGGTCACCGGGGAGCTGTTTTTT
TRBV18	-	TRBD2	TRBJ2-7	14	CASSPSSGSYEQYF	TGTGCCAGCTCACCCTCTAGCGGGAGCTACGAGCAGTACTTC
TRBV7-3	-	-	TRBJ2-1	15	CASSLFGQGGNEQFF	TGTGCCAGCAGCTTATTCGGCCAGGGAGGAAATGAGCAGTTCTTC
TRBV18	-	-	TRBJ2-6	15	CASSPPRAGANVLTF	TGTGCCAGCTCACCACCGAGGGCTGGGGCCAACGTCCTGACTTTC
TRBV30	few	-	TRBJ1-6	13	CAWRVQINSPLHF	TGTGCCTGGAGGGTCCAGATTAATTCACCCCTCCACTTT
TRBV6-5	-	TRBD2	TRBJ2-7	15	CASSYGTSVTYEQCF	TGTGCCAGCAGTTACGGGACTAGCGTAACCTACGAGCAGTGCTTC
TRBV7-9	-	TRBD1	TRBJ2-5	13	CASSSGQGETQYF	TGTGCCAGCAGCTCTGGACAGGGGGAGACCCAGTACTTC